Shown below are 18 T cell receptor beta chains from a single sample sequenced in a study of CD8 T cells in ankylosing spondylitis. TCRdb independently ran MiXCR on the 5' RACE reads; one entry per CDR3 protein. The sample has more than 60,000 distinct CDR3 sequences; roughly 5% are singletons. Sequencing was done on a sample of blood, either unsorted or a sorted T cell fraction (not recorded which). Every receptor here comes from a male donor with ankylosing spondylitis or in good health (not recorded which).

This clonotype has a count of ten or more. The CDR3 loop reads CASSVGTSGGGYNEQFF. The CDR3, as DNA: TGTGCCAGCAGCGTAGGAACTAGCGGGGGGGGATACAATGAGCAGTTCTTC. The chain couples TRBV9 to TRBJ2-1; 13 nucleotides align to TRBD2. V dropped 0 bases and J dropped 4; count of bases not matched to a gene: 4. The germline V gene has CDR1 SGDLS and CDR2 YYNGEE. This CDR3 has 17 amino acids. The variable domain in full, completed from reference TRBV9 and TRBJ2-1, reads DSGVTQTPKHLITATGQRVTLRCSPRSGDLSVYWYQQSLDQGLQFLIQYYNGEERAKGNILERFSAQQFPDLHSELNLSSLELGDSALYFCASSVGTSGGGYNEQFFGPGTRLTVL.

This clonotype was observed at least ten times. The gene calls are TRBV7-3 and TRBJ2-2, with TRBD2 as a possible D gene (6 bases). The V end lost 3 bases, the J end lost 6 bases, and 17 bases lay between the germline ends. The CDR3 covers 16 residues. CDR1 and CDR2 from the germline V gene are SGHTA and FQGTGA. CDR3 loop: CASSLWGGDLAGELFF. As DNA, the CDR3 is TGTGCCAGCAGCTTGTGGGGAGGTGATCTTGCCGGGGAGCTGTTTTTT.

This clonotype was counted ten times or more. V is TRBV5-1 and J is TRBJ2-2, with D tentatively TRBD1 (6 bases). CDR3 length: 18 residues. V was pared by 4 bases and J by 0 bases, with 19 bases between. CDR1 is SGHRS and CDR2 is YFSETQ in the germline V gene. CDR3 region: CASSTVPTGVPNTGELFF. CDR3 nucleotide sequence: TGCGCCAGCAGCACCGTACCGACAGGCGTCCCGAACACCGGGGAGCTGTTTTTT.

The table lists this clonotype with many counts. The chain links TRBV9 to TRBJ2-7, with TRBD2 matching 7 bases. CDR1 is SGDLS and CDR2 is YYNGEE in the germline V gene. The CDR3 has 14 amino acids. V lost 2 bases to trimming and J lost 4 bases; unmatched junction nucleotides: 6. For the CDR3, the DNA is TGTGCCAGCAGCGTGACACCGGGAGGATACGAGCAGTACTTC. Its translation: CASSVTPGGYEQYF.

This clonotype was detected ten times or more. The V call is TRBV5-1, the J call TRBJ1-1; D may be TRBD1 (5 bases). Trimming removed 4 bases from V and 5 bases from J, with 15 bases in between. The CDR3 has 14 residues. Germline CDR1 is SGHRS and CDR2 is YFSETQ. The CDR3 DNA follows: TGCGCCAGCAGCAGCGGGACTGTTTGGACTGAAGCTTTCTTT. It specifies CASSSGTVWTEAFF.

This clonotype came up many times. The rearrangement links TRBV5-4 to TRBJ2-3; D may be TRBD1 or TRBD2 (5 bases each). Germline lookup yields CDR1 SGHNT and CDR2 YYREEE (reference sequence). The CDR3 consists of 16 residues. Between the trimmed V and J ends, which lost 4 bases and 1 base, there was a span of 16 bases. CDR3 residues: CASSPIRETGTDTQYF. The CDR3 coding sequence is TGTGCCAGCAGCCCTATCAGGGAGACGGGCACAGATACGCAGTATTTT.

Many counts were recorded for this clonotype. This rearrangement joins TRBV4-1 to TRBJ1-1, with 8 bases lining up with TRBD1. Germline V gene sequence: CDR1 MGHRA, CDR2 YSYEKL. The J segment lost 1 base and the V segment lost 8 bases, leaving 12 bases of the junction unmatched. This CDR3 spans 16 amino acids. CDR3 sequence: CASQLLGQGGNTEAFF. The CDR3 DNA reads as TGCGCCAGCCAATTACTTGGACAGGGCGGGAACACTGAAGCTTTCTTT.

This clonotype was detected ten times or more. DNA for the CDR3: TGCAGTGCTAAGACAGGGACGGCGAACACTGAAGCTTTCTTT. This translates into CSAKTGTANTEAFF. The chain has TRBV20-1 and TRBJ1-1; 7 nucleotides agree with TRBD1. Trimming took 4 bases from V and 1 from J; bases not matched to a gene: 6. Germline V gives CDR1 DFQATT, CDR2 SNEGSKA (reference sequence). The CDR3 consists of 14 residues.

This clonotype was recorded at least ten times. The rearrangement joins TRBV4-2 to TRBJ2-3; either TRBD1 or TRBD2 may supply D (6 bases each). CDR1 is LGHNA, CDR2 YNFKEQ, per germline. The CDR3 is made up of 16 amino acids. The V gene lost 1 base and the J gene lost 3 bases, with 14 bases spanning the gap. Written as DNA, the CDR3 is TGTGCCAGCAGCCAAGTCGTCGGGGGCCTGACAGATACGCAGTATTTT. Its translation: CASSQVVGGLTDTQYF.

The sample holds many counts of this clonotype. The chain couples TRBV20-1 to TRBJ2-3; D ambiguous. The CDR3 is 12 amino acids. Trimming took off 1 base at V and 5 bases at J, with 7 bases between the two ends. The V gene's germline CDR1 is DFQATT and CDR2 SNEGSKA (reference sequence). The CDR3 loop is CSARGKGDTQYF. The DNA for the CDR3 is TGCAGTGCTAGAGGGAAGGGAGATACGCAGTATTTT.

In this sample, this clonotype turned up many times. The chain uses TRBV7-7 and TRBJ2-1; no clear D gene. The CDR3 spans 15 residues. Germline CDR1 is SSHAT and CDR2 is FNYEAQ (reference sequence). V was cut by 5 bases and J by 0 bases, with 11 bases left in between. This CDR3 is CASSQNPGSYNEQFF. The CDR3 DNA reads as TGTGCCAGCAGCCAAAATCCAGGCTCCTACAATGAGCAGTTCTTC.

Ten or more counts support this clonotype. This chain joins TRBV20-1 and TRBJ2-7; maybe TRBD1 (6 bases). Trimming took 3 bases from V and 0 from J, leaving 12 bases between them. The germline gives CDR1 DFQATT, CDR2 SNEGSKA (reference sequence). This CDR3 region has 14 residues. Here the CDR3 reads CSASSGTFSYEQYF. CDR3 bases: TGCAGTGCTAGTTCTGGGACATTCTCCTACGAGCAGTACTTC.

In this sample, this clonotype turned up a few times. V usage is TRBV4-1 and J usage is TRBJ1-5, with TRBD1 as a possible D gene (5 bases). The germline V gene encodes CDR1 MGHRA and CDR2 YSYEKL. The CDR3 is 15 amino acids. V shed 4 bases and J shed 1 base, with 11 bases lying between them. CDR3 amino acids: CASSREGQSNQPQHF. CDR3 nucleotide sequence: TGCGCCAGCAGCCGAGAGGGGCAGAGCAATCAGCCCCAGCATTTT.

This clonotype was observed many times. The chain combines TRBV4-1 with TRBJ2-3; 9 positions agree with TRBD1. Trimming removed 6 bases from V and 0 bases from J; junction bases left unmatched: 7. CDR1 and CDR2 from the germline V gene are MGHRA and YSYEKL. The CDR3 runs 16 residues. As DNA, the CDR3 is TGCGCCAGCAGTTCACAGGGGGCGGCTAGCACAGATACGCAGTATTTT. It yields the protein CASSSQGAASTDTQYF.

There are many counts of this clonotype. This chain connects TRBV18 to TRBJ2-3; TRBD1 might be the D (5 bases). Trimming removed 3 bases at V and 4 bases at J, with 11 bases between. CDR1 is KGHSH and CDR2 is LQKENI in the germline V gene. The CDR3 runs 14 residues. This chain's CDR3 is CASSPLGPADTQYF. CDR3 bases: TGTGCCAGCTCACCCCTGGGGCCGGCAGATACGCAGTATTTT.

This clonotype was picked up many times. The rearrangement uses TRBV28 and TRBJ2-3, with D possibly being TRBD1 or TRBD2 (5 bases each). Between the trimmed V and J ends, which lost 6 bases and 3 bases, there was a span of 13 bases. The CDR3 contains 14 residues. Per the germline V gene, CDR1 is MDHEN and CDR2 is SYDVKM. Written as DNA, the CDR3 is TGTGCCAGCAGACCCGGGACGCGGACAGATACGCAGTATTTT. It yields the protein CASRPGTRTDTQYF. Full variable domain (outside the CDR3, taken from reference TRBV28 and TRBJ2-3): DVKVTQSSRYLVKRTGEKVFLECVQDMDHENMFWYRQDPGLGLRLIYFSYDVKMKEKGDIPEGYSVSREKKERFSLILESASTNQTSMYLCASRPGTRTDTQYFGPGTRLTVL.

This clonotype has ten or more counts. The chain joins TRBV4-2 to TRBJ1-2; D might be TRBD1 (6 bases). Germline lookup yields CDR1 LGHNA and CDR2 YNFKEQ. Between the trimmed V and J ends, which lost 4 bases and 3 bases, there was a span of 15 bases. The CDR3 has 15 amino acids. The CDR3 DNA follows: TGTGCCAGCAGCCGGGACCCCGGGGGCGACTATGGCTACACCTTC. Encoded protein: CASSRDPGGDYGYTF.

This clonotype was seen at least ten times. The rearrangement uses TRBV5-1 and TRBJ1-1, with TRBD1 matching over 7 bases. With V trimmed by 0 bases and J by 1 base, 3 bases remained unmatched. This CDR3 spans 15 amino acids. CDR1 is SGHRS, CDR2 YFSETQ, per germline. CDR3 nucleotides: TGCGCCAGCAGCTTGGGGGGGACAGCGAACACTGAAGCTTTCTTT. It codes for CASSLGGTANTEAFF.